Each of the 5 T cell receptor beta chains below was sequenced from the same sample in a study of PD-L1 blockade in urothelial cancer. Time point meaning: pretreatment peripheral blood. Assay used: immunoSEQ multiplex PCR; TCRdb lists only in-frame clones, some missing. The table shows around 40,000 clones, with approximately 90% occurring only once. This sample comprised PBMCs, obtained around atezolizumab (anti-PD-L1) treatment. The receptors stem from a woman in her sixties with urothelial cancer.

The chain joins TRBV10-3 to TRBJ2-5; tentative D call: TRBD1 (5 bases). The CDR3 is made up of 13 amino acids. V lost 3 bases and J 5 bases, leaving 10 bases between the germline ends. Germline V CDR1 and CDR2: ENHRY, SYGVKD. The CDR3 sequence: CAISDRGGETQYF. CDR3 sequence (DNA): TGTGCCATCAGTGATAGGGGTGGGGAGACCCAGTACTTC.

This chain links TRBV27 with TRBJ2-1; 8 nucleotides align to TRBD2. The CDR3 spans 16 residues. Germline values: CDR1 MNHEY, CDR2 SMNVEV (reference sequence). After removal of 6 bases from V and 6 bases from J, the junction contained 13 bases not matched to a gene. CDR3 amino acids: CASSSLGSGGANEQFF. The CDR3 coding sequence is TGTGCCAGCAGCAGTTTAGGGTCGGGAGGGGCCAATGAGCAGTTCTTC.

The V call is TRBV19, the J call TRBJ1-2; TRBD1 might be the D (5 bases). CDR1 and CDR2 (germline): LNHDA, SQIVND (reference sequence). V lost 3 bases, J lost 5 bases, and 16 bases lay in between. This CDR3 comprises 15 residues. The CDR3 spells CASSMVAETAYGYTF. CDR3 bases: TGTGCCAGTAGTATGGTAGCCGAGACAGCTTATGGCTACACCTTC. Based on the CDR3 plus reference TRBV19 and TRBJ1-2, the full variable domain is DGGITQSPKYLFRKEGQNVTLSCEQNLNHDAMYWYRQDPGQGLRLIYYSQIVNDFQKGDIAEGYSVSREKKESFPLTVTSAQKNPTAFYLCASSMVAETAYGYTFGSGTRLTVV.

The rearrangement joins TRBV19 to TRBJ2-1; 9 bases fit TRBD2. The V and J ends lost 5 bases and 2 bases, in that order; junction bases with no gene match: 4. Looked up from germline, CDR1 is LNHDA and CDR2 is SQIVND (reference sequence). The CDR3 extends over 15 amino acids. CDR3 in DNA: TGTGCCAGTAGTGCCGCTAGCGGGGCCTACAATGAGCAGTTCTTC. It specifies CASSAASGAYNEQFF.

This clone was picked up one time. J is TRBJ1-1 and V is TRBV5-1; D is possibly TRBD1 (5 bases). V dropped 5 bases and J dropped 4 bases, with 12 bases sitting between them. The CDR3 loop spans 13 amino acids. Germline V gene data show CDR1 as SGHRS and CDR2 as YFSETQ. DNA for the CDR3: TGCGCCAGCAGTAGCAGGGTGAGCACTGAAGCTTTCTTT. Translated: CASSSRVSTEAFF.